This TCR beta chain was sequenced during a study of T cell responses to AZD1222 COVID-19 vaccine. General study findings and limits: Donors in the cohort were predominantly white British and more often female, and clonal diversity was possibly underestimated. Sampling captured repertoires only after the peak T cell response.

Points on this clone: The antigen is not known.

V lost 3 bases and J lost 9, with 9 bases in between. The CDR3 length is 11 residues. Germline CDR1 reads DFQATT; CDR2 reads SNEGSKA (reference sequence). The repertoire was sequenced with immunoSEQ multiplex PCR; TCRdb's copy has only in-frame clones and lacks some. In the table there are about 93,000 clones, roughly 90% of which are singletons. The source material was peripheral blood, sampled on day 0 of MenACWY control vaccination. The V and J genes are TRBV20-1 and TRBJ2-1; a weak D match, TRBD2 (5 bases). The clonotype comes from an adult in good health. CDR3 amino acids: CSASGESEQFF. The DNA of the CDR3 is TGCAGTGCTAGCGGGGAGAGTGAGCAGTTCTTC.